The 12 T cell receptor beta chains listed next were all sequenced from one sample in a study of blood T cell repertoires in COVID-19. Some clones are missing from TCRdb's copy, which holds only in-frame ones; the method was immunoSEQ multiplex PCR. The sample holds roughly 120,000 clones; 87% are singletons and the top ten take about 7.7%. The material sequenced was peripheral blood. Source of these receptors: a human donor in a cohort sampled during active COVID-19.

V is TRBV4-2 and J is TRBJ1-5; perhaps TRBD1 as D (5 bases). The CDR3 extends over 14 amino acids. In germline, CDR1 is LGHNA, CDR2 YNFKEQ. Trimming took off 0 bases at V and 2 bases at J, with 5 bases between the two ends. The CDR3 nucleotides read TGTGCCAGCAGCCAAGACAGGGGCAATCAGCCCCAGCATTTT. This codes for CASSQDRGNQPQHF.

CDR3 region: CASSREGVSDTQYF. The CDR3 DNA is TGCGCCAGCAGCCGGGAAGGGGTCTCAGATACGCAGTATTTT. The V gene is TRBV4-1, the J gene TRBJ2-3; maybe TRBD1 (5 bases). The germline V and J ends were trimmed by 4 bases and 4 bases, with 12 bases remaining between them. CDR1 and CDR2 (germline): MGHRA, YSYEKL. The CDR3 is 14 amino acids.

V and J are TRBV6-4 and TRBJ2-2; no clear D. V was pared by 2 bases and J by 6 bases, with 7 bases between. This CDR3 region has 13 residues. Germline V gene data show CDR1 as MRHNA and CDR2 as SNTAGT. The CDR3 nucleotides are TGTGCCAGCAGTGACGGCTTCTCCGGGGAGCTGTTTTTT. Encoded protein: CASSDGFSGELFF.

The rearrangement uses TRBV6-4 and TRBJ1-2; 9 positions agree with TRBD1. This CDR3 has 21 residues. Losses at the gene ends were 2 bases for V and 5 bases for J; bases not matched to a gene: 24. The V gene's germline CDR1 is MRHNA and CDR2 SNTAGT. CDR3: CASSDGTSPGQGNGVRYGYTF. CDR3 bases: TGTGCCAGCAGTGACGGCACAAGTCCCGGACAGGGGAACGGCGTAAGGTATGGCTACACCTTC.

This chain uses TRBV14 with TRBJ2-1, with TRBD2 as a possible D gene (5 bases). Trimming took 3 bases from V and 8 from J, leaving 14 bases between them. This CDR3 spans 14 amino acids. Germline lookup yields CDR1 SGHDN and CDR2 FVKESK. The CDR3 DNA sequence: TGTGCCAGCAGCCACCTCGCCGTGGAGGATGAGCAGTTCTTC. Its translation is CASSHLAVEDEQFF.

This clone was observed a handful of times. The chain carries TRBV7-6 and TRBJ1-2, with 7 bases aligning to TRBD1. This CDR3 is built from 16 residues. Germline V gene data show CDR1 as SGHVS and CDR2 as FNYEAQ. The V gene end was trimmed by 5 bases and the J gene end by 0 bases; junction bases not matched to a gene: 9. The CDR3 DNA is TGTGCCAGCAGCCTATACCCTGGGACAGCTAACTATGGCTACACCTTC. Translated, it gives CASSLYPGTANYGYTF.

V usage is TRBV30 and J usage is TRBJ1-5, with 7 bases lining up with TRBD1. Germline CDR1 GTSNPN, CDR2 SVGIG (reference sequence). This CDR3 contains 14 residues. V lost 2 bases to trimming and J lost 10 bases; unmatched junction nucleotides: 11. This chain's CDR3 is CAWSLGQFSLPQHF. The CDR3, as DNA: TGTGCCTGGAGTCTGGGACAGTTTTCTTTACCCCAGCATTTT.

The rearrangement links TRBV19 to TRBJ2-7, with TRBD2 matching 7 bases. CDR1 is LNHDA and CDR2 is SQIVND in the germline V gene (reference sequence). There are 14 residues in the CDR3. The trim removed 4 bases at V and 3 bases at J, leaving 6 bases unmatched. The CDR3 is CASSTRGVGYEQYF. The CDR3 DNA reads TGTGCCAGTAGTACCCGGGGGGTGGGCTACGAGCAGTACTTC.

The chain carries TRBV18 and TRBJ2-7, with 12 bases matching TRBD1. J was trimmed by 7 bases and V by 8 bases; bases with no gene match: 9. Per the germline V gene, CDR1 is KGHSH and CDR2 is LQKENI. This CDR3 region has 14 residues. The CDR3 bases are TGTGCCAGCCAGGGGACAGGGGGCTTCGGAGAGCAGTACTTC. Protein sequence: CASQGTGGFGEQYF. Combining the CDR3 with reference TRBV18 and TRBJ2-7 gives the whole variable domain NAGVMQNPRHLVRRRGQEARLRCSPMKGHSHVYWYRQLPEEGLKFMVYLQKENIIDESGMPKERFSAEFPKEGPSILRIQQVVRGDSAAYFCASQGTGGFGEQYFGPGTRLTVT.

V gene TRBV7-2 combines with J gene TRBJ2-7, with 12 bases that match TRBD2. The CDR3 is 18 amino acids. Per germline, CDR1 SGHTA and CDR2 FQGNSA. The trim removed 1 base at V and 0 bases at J, leaving 7 bases unmatched. Written as DNA, the CDR3 is TGTGCCAGCAGCTTAGTGTCTTTACTAGCGGGAGGCTCCTACGAGCAGTACTTC. It codes for CASSLVSLLAGGSYEQYF.

This chain connects TRBV18 to TRBJ2-1, with 10 bases identical to TRBD2. CDR3 length: 15 amino acids. Germline V gives CDR1 KGHSH, CDR2 LQKENI. Trimming removed 3 bases from V and 2 bases from J; junction bases left unmatched: 1. CDR3: CASSPTSGTYNEQFF. The DNA of the CDR3 is TGTGCCAGCTCACCCACTAGCGGGACCTACAATGAGCAGTTCTTC.

This clone occurred once. This chain links TRBV3-1 (or the pseudogene TRBV3-2) with TRBJ2-3; TRBD2 agrees at 9 bases. V was clipped by 5 bases and J by 2 bases; unmatched bases: 2. Germline V lookup: CDR1 LGHDT, CDR2 YNNKEL (reference sequence). The CDR3 has 14 residues. The CDR3 coding sequence is TGTGCCAGCAGCGGCGGGGGGGACACAGATACGCAGTATTTT. This translates into CASSGGGDTDTQYF.